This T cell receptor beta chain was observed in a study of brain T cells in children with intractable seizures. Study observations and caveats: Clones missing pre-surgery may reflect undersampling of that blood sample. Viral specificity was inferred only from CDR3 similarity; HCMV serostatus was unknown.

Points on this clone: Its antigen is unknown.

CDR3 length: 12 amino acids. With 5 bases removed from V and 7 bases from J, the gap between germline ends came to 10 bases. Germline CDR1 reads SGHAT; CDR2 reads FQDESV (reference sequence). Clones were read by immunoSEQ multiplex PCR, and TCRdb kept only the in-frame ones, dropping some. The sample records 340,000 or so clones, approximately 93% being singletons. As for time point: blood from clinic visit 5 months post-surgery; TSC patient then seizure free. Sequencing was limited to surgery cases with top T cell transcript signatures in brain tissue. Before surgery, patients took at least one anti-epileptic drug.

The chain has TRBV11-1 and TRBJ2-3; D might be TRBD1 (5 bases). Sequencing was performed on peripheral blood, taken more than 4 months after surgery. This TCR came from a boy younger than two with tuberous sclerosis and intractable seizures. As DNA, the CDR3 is TGTGCCAGCAGCCCAAACAGGCATACGCAGTATTTT. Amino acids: CASSPNRHTQYF.